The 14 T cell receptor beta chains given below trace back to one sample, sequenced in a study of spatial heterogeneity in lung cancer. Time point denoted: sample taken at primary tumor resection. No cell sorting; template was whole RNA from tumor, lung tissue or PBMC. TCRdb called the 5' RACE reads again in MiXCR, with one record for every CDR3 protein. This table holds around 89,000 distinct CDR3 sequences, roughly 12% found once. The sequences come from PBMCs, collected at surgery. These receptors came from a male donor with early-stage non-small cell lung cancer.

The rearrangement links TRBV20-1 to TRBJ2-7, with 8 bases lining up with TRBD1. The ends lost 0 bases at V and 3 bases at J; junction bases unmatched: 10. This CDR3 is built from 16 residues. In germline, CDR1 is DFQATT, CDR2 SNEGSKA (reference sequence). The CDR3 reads CSAREVRDRSFYEQYF. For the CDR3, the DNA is TGCAGTGCTAGAGAGGTACGGGACAGGTCCTTCTACGAGCAGTACTTC.

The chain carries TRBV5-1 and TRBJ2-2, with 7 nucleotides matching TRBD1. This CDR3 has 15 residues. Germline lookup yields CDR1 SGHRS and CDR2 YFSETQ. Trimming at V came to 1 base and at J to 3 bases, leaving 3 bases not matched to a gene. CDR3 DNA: TGCGCCAGCAGCTTGAGCACAGGGGACACCGGGGAGCTGTTTTTT. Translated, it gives CASSLSTGDTGELFF. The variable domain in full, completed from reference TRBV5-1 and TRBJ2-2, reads KAGVTQTPRYLIKTRGQQVTLSCSPISGHRSVSWYQQTPGQGLQFLFEYFSETQRNKGNFPGRFSGRQFSNSRSEMNVSTLELGDSALYLCASSLSTGDTGELFFGEGSRLTVL.

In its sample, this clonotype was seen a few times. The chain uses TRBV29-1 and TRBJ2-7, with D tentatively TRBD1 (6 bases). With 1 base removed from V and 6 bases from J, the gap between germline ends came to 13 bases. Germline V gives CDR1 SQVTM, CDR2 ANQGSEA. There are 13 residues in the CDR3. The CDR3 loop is CSVEATGNGEQYF. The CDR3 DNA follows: TGCAGCGTTGAAGCCACAGGGAATGGCGAGCAGTACTTC.

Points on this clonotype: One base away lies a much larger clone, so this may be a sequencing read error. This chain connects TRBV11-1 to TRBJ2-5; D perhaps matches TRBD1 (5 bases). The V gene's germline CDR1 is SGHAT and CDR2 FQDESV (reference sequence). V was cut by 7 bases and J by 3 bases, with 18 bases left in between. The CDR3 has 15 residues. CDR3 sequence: CASTTPTAFEETQYF. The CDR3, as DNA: TGTGCCAGCACCACACCGACAGCGTTCGAAGAGACCCAGTACTTC.

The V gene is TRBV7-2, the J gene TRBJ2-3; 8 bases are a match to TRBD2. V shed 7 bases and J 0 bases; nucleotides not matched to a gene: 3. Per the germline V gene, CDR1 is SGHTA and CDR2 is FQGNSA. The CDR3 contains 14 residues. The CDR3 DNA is TGTGCCAGCACCATAGCGGGGAGCACAGATACGCAGTATTTT. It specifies CASTIAGSTDTQYF.

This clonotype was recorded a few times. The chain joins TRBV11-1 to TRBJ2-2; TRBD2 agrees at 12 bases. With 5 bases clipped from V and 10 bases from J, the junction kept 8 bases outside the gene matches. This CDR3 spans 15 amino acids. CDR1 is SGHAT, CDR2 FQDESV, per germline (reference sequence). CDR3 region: CASSQRLAGAAELFF. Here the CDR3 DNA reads TGTGCCAGCAGCCAACGACTAGCGGGAGCAGCGGAGCTGTTTTTT. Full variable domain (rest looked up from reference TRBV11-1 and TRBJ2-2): EAEVAQSPRYKITEKSQAVAFWCDPISGHATLYWYRQILGQGPELLVQFQDESVVDDSQLPKDRFSAERLKGVDSTLKIQPAELGDSAMYLCASSQRLAGAAELFFGEGSRLTVL.

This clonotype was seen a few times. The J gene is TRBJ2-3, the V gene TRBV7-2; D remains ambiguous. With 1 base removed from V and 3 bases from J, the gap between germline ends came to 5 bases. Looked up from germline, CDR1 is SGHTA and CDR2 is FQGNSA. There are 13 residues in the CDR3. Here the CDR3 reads CASSLVTTDTQYF. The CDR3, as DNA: TGTGCCAGCAGCTTAGTAACGACAGATACGCAGTATTTT.

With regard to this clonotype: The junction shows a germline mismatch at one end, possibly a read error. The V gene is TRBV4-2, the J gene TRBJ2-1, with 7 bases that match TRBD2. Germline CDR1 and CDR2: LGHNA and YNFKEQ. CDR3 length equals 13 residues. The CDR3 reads CASSQDPASGRLF. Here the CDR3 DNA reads TGTGCCAGCAGCCAAGATCCGGCTAGCGGCAGGTTGTTC.

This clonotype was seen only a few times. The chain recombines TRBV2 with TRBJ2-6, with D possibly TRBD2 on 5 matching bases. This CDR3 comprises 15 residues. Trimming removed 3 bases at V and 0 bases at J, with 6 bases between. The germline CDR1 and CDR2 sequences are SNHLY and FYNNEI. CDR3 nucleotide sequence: TGTGCCAGCAGTGACGGGGTCTCTGGGGCCAACGTCCTGACTTTC. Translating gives CASSDGVSGANVLTF. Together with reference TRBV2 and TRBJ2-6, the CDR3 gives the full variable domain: EPEVTQTPSHQVTQMGQEVILRCVPISNHLYFYWYRQILGQKVEFLVSFYNNEISEKSEIFDDQFSVERPDGSNFTLKIRSTKLEDSAMYFCASSDGVSGANVLTFGAGSRLTVL.

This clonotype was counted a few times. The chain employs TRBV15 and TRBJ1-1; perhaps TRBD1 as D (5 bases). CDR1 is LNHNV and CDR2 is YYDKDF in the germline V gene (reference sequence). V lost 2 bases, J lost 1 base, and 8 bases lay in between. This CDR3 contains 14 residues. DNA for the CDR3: TGTGCCACCAGCAGAAAGGGGACGAACACTGAAGCTTTCTTT. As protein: CATSRKGTNTEAFF.

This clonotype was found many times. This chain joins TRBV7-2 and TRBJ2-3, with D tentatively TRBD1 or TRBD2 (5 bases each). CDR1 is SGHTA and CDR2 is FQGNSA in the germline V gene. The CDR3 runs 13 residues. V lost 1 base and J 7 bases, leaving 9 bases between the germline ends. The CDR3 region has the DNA TGTGCCAGCAGCTTAGGAGGGGCATATACGCAGTATTTT. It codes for CASSLGGAYTQYF.

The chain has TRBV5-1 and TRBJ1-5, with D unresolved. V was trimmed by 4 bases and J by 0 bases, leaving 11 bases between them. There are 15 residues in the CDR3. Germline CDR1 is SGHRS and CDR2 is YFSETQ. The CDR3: CASSQRTGSNQPQHF. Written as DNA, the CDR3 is TGCGCCAGCAGCCAGCGGACGGGTAGCAATCAGCCCCAGCATTTT.

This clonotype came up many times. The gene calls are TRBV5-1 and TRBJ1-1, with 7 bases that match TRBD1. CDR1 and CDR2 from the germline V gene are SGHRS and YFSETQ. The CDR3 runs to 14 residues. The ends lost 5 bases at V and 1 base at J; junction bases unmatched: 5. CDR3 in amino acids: CASRNGDRNTEAFF. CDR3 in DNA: TGCGCCAGCAGAAACGGGGACAGGAACACTGAAGCTTTCTTT.

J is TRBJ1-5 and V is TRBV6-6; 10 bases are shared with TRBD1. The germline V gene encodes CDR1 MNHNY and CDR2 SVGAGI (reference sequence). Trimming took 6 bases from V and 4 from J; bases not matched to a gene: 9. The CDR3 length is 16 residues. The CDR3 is CASRRRDRGPNQPQHF. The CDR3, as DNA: TGTGCCAGCAGACGCCGGGACAGGGGACCTAATCAGCCCCAGCATTTT.